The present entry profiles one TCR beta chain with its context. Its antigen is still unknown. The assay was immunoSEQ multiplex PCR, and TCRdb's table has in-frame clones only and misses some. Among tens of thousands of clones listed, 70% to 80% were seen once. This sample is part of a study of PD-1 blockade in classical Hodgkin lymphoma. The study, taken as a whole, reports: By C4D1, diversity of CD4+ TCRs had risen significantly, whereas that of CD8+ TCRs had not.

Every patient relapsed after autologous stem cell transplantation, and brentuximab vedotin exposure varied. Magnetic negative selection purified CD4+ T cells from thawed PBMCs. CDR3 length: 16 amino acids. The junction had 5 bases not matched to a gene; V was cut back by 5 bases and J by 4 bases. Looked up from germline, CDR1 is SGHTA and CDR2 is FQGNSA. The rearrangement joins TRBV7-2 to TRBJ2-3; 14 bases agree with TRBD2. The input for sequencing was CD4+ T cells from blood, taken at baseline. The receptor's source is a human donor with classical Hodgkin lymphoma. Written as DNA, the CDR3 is TGTGCCAGCAGCCAAGGACTAGCGGGGGGTGCAGATACGCAGTATTTT. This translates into CASSQGLAGGADTQYF.